These T cell receptor beta chains were read from a single sample in a study of early T cells in non-severe SARS-CoV-2 infection. TCRdb redid the calling of the 5' RACE reads with MiXCR, one entry per CDR3 protein. The data hold just under 45,000 distinct CDR3 sequences, with about a tenth observed a single time. What was sequenced was whole blood. The receptors come from an adult who was a healthcare worker with PCR-confirmed SARS-CoV-2 infection or an uninfected control (not recorded which). The CDR3 runs from the conserved cysteine through the conserved F or W. D genes are given only for firm matches. Some rows have no size entry. The others give once, few or many, or a class for an expanded clone.

v_gene	len	d_gene	j_gene	abundance	CDR3aa	CDR3nt
TRBV12-3/TRBV12-4	14	-	TRBJ2-3	-	CASSFWTLTDTQYF	TGTGCCAGCAGTTTCTGGACCCTCACAGATACGCAGTATTTT
TRBV7-2	15	-	TRBJ2-5	few	CASSLGVRALETQYF	TGTGCCAGCAGCTTAGGGGTCCGAGCACTAGAGACCCAGTACTTC
TRBV20-1	15	-	TRBJ2-3	many	CSAGGGPDATDTQYF	TGCAGTGCTGGTGGGGGGCCGGACGCAACAGATACGCAGTATTTT
TRBV6-4	11	-	TRBJ1-1	many	CASSDRFEAFF	TGTGCCAGCAGTGACAGGTTCGAAGCTTTCTTT
TRBV5-4	17	-	TRBJ2-1	few	CASSSTGETGPYNEQFF	TGTGCCAGCAGTTCTACCGGGGAGACTGGGCCCTACAATGAGCAGTTCTTC
TRBV12-3/TRBV12-4	15	-	TRBJ1-2	few	CASSFPATEFYGYTF	TGTGCCAGCAGTTTTCCCGCGACAGAGTTCTATGGCTACACCTTC
TRBV6-5	13	-	TRBJ1-2	many	CATMQSENYGYTF	TGTGCCACTATGCAATCCGAGAACTATGGCTACACCTTC
TRBV7-9	12	-	TRBJ1-6	few	CASSFLQGPLHF	TGTGCCAGCAGCTTTCTACAGGGACCCCTCCACTTT
TRBV29-1	11	TRBD1	TRBJ2-5	few	CSADRGETQYF	TGCAGCGCGGACAGGGGTGAGACCCAGTACTTC
TRBV7-6	16	TRBD2	TRBJ2-3	many	CASSLDLAGDTDTQYF	TGTGCCAGCAGCTTAGATCTAGCGGGGGACACAGATACGCAGTATTTT
TRBV27	15	TRBD1	TRBJ2-7	-	CASSLAGQGTYEQYF	TGTGCCAGCAGTTTAGCGGGACAGGGGACCTACGAGCAGTACTTC
TRBV5-1	13	-	TRBJ2-7	few	CASTDGDWGEQYF	TGCGCCAGTACCGACGGGGACTGGGGCGAGCAGTACTTC
TRBV19	13	-	TRBJ1-6	-	CASSIGEGSSLHF	TGTGCCAGTAGTATAGGCGAAGGCTCATCCCTCCACTTT
TRBV7-8	11	-	TRBJ1-1	many	CASSFGIEAFF	TGTGCCAGCAGCTTCGGAATAGAAGCTTTCTTT
TRBV7-6	15	-	TRBJ2-1	many	CASSPDRKGYNEQFF	TGTGCCAGCAGCCCGGACAGAAAGGGGTATAATGAGCAGTTCTTC
TRBV18	15	TRBD1	TRBJ2-1	many	CASSQGAGGENEQFF	TGTGCCAGCTCCCAGGGGGCCGGGGGAGAGAATGAGCAGTTCTTC
TRBV19	15	-	TRBJ2-2	-	CASSISTGNTGELFF	TGTGCCAGTAGTATTAGCACAGGGAACACCGGGGAGCTGTTTTTT
TRBV7-2	16	TRBD1	TRBJ2-4	-	CASSLGTGLAKNIQYF	TGTGCCAGCAGCTTGGGGACAGGCCTAGCCAAAAACATTCAGTACTTC
TRBV24-1	17	-	TRBJ2-1	many	CATSDPSRAPGGYEQFF	TGTGCCACCAGTGATCCCTCCCGGGCCCCGGGTGGCTATGAGCAGTTCTTC
TRBV7-2	14	-	TRBJ2-3	-	CASSLAYATDTQYF	TGTGCCAGCAGCTTAGCCTATGCCACAGATACGCAGTATTTT
TRBV7-9	16	-	TRBJ2-7	few	CASSLGGGTDAYEQYF	TGTGCCAGCAGCTTAGGAGGAGGGACGGACGCCTACGAGCAGTACTTC
TRBV7-2	16	TRBD1	TRBJ2-6	few	CASSLRDRAGANVLTF	TGTGCCAGCAGCCTTAGGGACAGGGCTGGGGCCAACGTCCTGACTTTC
TRBV7-2	14	TRBD2	TRBJ2-7	-	CASSLRGGGYEQYF	TGTGCCAGCAGCTTAAGGGGCGGGGGTTACGAGCAGTACTTC
TRBV2	12	-	TRBJ2-4	-	CASLQGGDIQYF	TGTGCCAGCTTACAGGGGGGGGACATTCAGTACTTC
TRBV30	13	TRBD1	TRBJ2-2	-	CGVQGAYTGELFF	TGTGGCGTTCAGGGGGCCTACACCGGGGAGCTGTTTTTT
TRBV6-2/TRBV6-3	13	-	TRBJ2-7	-	CASSSWAGGEQYF	TGTGCCAGCAGTTCGTGGGCGGGTGGCGAGCAGTACTTC
TRBV5-4	13	-	TRBJ2-1	-	CASSLVQDNEQFF	TGTGCCAGCAGCTTGGTTCAGGACAATGAGCAGTTCTTC
TRBV7-2	15	-	TRBJ2-7	-	CASSSQGGAGYEQYF	TGTGCCAGCAGCTCCCAGGGGGGGGCCGGCTACGAGCAGTACTTC
TRBV2	13	-	TRBJ1-1	many	CASSLETNTEAFF	TGTGCCAGTTCTTTGGAGACGAACACTGAAGCTTTCTTT
TRBV2	14	TRBD1	TRBJ2-7	-	CASSGRTGTYEQYF	TGTGCCAGCAGTGGACGGACAGGGACCTACGAGCAGTACTTC
TRBV20-1	14	-	TRBJ2-5	-	CSALRRQGGETQYF	TGCAGTGCTCTCCGGAGGCAGGGAGGAGAGACCCAGTACTTC
TRBV5-5	14	-	TRBJ1-1	-	CASSQVRSNTEAFF	TGTGCCAGCAGTCAGGTCAGATCGAACACTGAAGCTTTCTTT
TRBV4-3	14	-	TRBJ2-2	once	CASSLRIYTGELFF	TGCGCCAGCAGCCTTCGGATTTATACCGGGGAGCTGTTTTTT
TRBV20-1	15	TRBD2	TRBJ2-3	many	CSASLSLAGKDTQYF	TGCAGTGCTAGTTTATCTCTAGCGGGGAAAGATACGCAGTATTTT
TRBV28	15	TRBD2	TRBJ2-5	many	CASSHTSGGQETQYF	TGTGCCAGCAGTCATACTAGCGGGGGCCAAGAGACCCAGTACTTC
TRBV2	13	-	TRBJ2-5	-	CASREGLLETQYF	TGTGCCAGCCGAGAGGGATTGCTGGAGACCCAGTACTTC
TRBV7-8	16	-	TRBJ2-3	many	CASSLVRAKSTDTQYF	TGTGCCAGCAGCTTAGTCAGAGCGAAAAGCACAGATACGCAGTATTTT
TRBV4-2	14	-	TRBJ1-1	many	CASSHSVPNTEAFF	TGTGCCAGCAGCCACTCGGTCCCAAACACTGAAGCTTTCTTT
TRBV7-6	13	-	TRBJ2-1	many	CASSLGRWNEQFF	TGTGCCAGCAGCTTAGGGCGCTGGAATGAGCAGTTCTTC
TRBV4-3	14	-	TRBJ1-5	many	CASSQDPSNQPQHF	TGCGCCAGCAGCCAAGACCCGAGCAATCAGCCCCAGCATTTT
TRBV4-3	14	-	TRBJ2-3	medium-sized	CASSQDGGTDTQYF	TGCGCCAGCAGCCAAGATGGGGGCACAGATACGCAGTATTTT
TRBV3-1	16	TRBD2	TRBJ2-4	-	CASSHRLAGGLNHQYF	TGTGCCAGCAGCCACCGACTAGCGGGGGGGCTAAACCACCAGTACTTC
TRBV7-3	14	-	TRBJ1-1	-	CASSPVGGGTEAFF	TGTGCCAGCAGCCCCGTGGGCGGTGGGACTGAAGCTTTCTTT
TRBV7-9	13	-	TRBJ2-1	few	CASSLVVGYEQFF	TGTGCCAGCAGCTTAGTAGTTGGTTATGAGCAGTTCTTC
TRBV7-2	17	TRBD1	TRBJ1-2	few	CASSAGTGGAGGYGYTF	TGTGCCAGCAGCGCAGGGACAGGGGGCGCTGGGGGCTATGGCTACACCTTC
TRBV10-3	14	TRBD2	TRBJ2-3	-	CAITRTSGTDTQYF	TGTGCCATCACCCGGACTAGCGGAACAGATACGCAGTATTTT
TRBV5-6	15	TRBD1	TRBJ2-3	-	CASSPLGQATDTQYF	TGTGCCAGCAGCCCTCTTGGACAGGCCACAGATACGCAGTATTTT
TRBV10-3	15	-	TRBJ1-4	-	CAISESGGQDEKLFF	TGTGCCATCAGTGAGTCCGGGGGGCAGGATGAAAAACTGTTTTTT
TRBV2	15	TRBD2	TRBJ2-3	-	CASDPRTSLRDTQYF	TGTGCCAGTGACCCGAGGACTAGTTTGAGGGATACGCAGTATTTT
TRBV12-3/TRBV12-4	14	-	TRBJ2-2	many	CASSLQGRDGELFF	TGTGCCAGCAGTCTACAGGGTAGGGACGGGGAGCTGTTTTTT